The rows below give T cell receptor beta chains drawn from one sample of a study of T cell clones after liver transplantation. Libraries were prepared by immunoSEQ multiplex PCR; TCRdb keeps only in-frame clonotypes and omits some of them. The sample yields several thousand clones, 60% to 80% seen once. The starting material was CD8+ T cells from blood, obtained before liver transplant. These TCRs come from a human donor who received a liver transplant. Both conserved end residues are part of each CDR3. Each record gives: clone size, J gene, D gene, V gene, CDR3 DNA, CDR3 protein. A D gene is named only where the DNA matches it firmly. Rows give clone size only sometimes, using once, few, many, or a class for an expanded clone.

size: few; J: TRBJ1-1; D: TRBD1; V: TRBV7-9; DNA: TGTGCCAGCAGCTTTGTAGGGACAGTCGAAGCTTTCTTT; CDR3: CASSFVGTVEAFF
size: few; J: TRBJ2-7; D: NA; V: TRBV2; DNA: TGTGCCAGCAGTGTAGGGCAGAGTTCCTACGAGCAGTACTTC; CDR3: CASSVGQSSYEQYF
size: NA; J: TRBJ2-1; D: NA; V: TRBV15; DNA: TGTGCCACCAGCGTCGGGACTCTCTTAGAGCAGTTCTTC; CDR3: CATSVGTLLEQFF
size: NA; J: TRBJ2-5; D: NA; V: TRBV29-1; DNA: TGCAGCGTTGAAACGGGGGAGACCCAGTACTTC; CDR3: CSVETGETQYF
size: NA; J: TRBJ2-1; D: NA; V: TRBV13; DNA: TGTGCCAGCAGCGCCAACGATGAGCAGTTCTTC; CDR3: CASSANDEQFF
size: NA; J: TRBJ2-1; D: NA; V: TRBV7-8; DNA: TGTGCCAGCAGCTTACCACCAGGTGAGCAGTTCTTC; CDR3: CASSLPPGEQFF
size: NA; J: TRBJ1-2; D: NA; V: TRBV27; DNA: TGTGCCAGCAGTTTTGGCAGAGCTAACTATGGCTACACCTTC; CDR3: CASSFGRANYGYTF
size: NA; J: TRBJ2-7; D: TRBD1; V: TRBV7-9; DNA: TGTGCCAGCAGCTTAGAGTTCGGACAGGGGGCGTCTTGGAGCGAGCAGTACTTC; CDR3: CASSLEFGQGASWSEQYF
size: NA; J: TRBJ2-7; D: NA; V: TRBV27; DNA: TGTGCCAGCAGTTTTTCTTTGGGGGACTACGAGCAGTACTTC; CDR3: CASSFSLGDYEQYF
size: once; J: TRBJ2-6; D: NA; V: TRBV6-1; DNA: TGTGCCAGCAGTGGAACTCCCTCTTGCACAAAGTCGGGCCAACGTCCTGACTTC; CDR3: CASSGTPSCTKSGQRPDF
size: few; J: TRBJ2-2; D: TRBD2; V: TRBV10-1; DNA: TGCGCCAGCAGTGAGGGGCTAGCGGGAGGGCCCGGCGGGGAGCTGTTTTTT; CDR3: CASSEGLAGGPGGELFF
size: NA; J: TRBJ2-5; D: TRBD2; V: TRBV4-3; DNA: TGCGCCAGCAGCCAAGATGCGGGGGTGGCAGAGACCCAGTACTTC; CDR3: CASSQDAGVAETQYF
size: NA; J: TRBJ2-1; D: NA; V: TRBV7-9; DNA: TGTGCCAGCAGCTTCCTAGGGGGGATGATCGATGAGCAGTTCTTC; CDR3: CASSFLGGMIDEQFF
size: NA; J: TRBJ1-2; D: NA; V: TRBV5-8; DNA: TGTGCCAGCAGCTCGTCGGGGGCTAGATATGGCTACACCTTC; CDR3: CASSSSGARYGYTF
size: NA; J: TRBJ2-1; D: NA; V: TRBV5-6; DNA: TGTGCCAGCAGCTTGGGGGGGCTACTTTACAATGAGCAGTTCTTC; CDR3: CASSLGGLLYNEQFF
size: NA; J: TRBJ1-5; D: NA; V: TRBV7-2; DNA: TGTGCCAGCAGCTTGGTCGTGGAGAGCAATCAGCCCCAGCATTTT; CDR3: CASSLVVESNQPQHF
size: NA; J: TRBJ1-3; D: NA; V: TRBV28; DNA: TGTGCCAGCAGTCTCTCTCCGGGGGACTCTGGAAACACCATATATTTT; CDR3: CASSLSPGDSGNTIYF
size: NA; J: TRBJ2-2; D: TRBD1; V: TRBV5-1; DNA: TGCGCCAGCAAGACAGGGGCGGGAACCGGGGAGCTGTTTTTT; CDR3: CASKTGAGTGELFF
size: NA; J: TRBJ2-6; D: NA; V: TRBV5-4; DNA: TGTGCCAGCAGCTCCCGGGGTTCGGGGGCCAACGTCCTGACTTTC; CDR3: CASSSRGSGANVLTF
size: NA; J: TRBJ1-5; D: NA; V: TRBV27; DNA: TGTGCCAGCTCCGCCGGGACCGACGCCAATCAGCCCCAGCATTTT; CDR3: CASSAGTDANQPQHF
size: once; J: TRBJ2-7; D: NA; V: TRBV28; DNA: TGTGCCAGCAGTCCACGGGGGGGTAGGGGGCAGTACGAGCAGTACTTC; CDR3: CASSPRGGRGQYEQYF
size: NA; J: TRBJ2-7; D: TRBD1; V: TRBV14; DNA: TGTGCCAGCAGCTACCGACAGGGCTCCTACGAGCAGTACTTC; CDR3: CASSYRQGSYEQYF
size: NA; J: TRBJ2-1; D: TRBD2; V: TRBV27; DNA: TGTGCCAGCAGTGAGGTTACTAGCGGGAATGAGCAGTTCTTC; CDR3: CASSEVTSGNEQFF
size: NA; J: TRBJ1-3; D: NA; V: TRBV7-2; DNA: TGTGCCAGCAGCTTAGCAGGACAGAGGGAGAATTTATTCTTGCTTGGAAACACCATATATTTT; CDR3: CASSLAGQRENLFLLGNTIYF
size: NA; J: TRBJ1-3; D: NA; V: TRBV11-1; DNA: TGTGCCTCCGAGGGGACCGCTGGAAACACCATATATTTT; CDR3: CASEGTAGNTIYF
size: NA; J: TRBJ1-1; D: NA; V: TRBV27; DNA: TGTGCCAGTTCGAGGCAGGGCAGATTCCTGGTATCTTTCTTT; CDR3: CASSRQGRFLVSFF
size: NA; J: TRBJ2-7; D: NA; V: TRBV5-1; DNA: TGCGCCAGCAGCTTGGAAGGGTTCTCCTACGAGCAGTACTTC; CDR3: CASSLEGFSYEQYF
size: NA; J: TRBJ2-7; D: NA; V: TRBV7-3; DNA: TGTGCCAGCAGCTGGTCCGGGGGCTACGAGCAGTACTTC; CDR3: CASSWSGGYEQYF
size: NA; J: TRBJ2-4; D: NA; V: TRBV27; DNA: TGTGCCAGCAGTTTAGAGGGCCAGGGTGGGTCCAAAAACATTCAGTACTTC; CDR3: CASSLEGQGGSKNIQYF
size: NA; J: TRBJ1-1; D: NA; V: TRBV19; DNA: TGTGCCAGTAATAAATGGGGCGGAGGCACTGAAGCTTTCTTT; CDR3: CASNKWGGGTEAFF
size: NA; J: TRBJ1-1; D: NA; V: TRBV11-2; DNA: TGTGCCAGCAGCTTAGATGGGGGGGGAGTGAACGCTGAAGCTTTCTTT; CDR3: CASSLDGGGVNAEAFF
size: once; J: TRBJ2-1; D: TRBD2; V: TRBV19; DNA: TGTGCCAGTAGTATTTCTGGGTGGGCTAGCGGGGGCAATGAGCAGTTCTTC; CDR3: CASSISGWASGGNEQFF
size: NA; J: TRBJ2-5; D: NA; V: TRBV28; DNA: TGTGCCAGCAGTTTCCTCCAGACCCAGTACTTC; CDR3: CASSFLQTQYF
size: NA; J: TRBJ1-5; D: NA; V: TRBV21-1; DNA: TGTGCCAGCAGCAAAGCGGTGTCAGGGATCGGCAATCAGCCCCAGCATTTT; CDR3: CASSKAVSGIGNQPQHF
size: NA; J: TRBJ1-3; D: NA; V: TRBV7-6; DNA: TGTGCCAGCAGCTTAGCAGGGTCTGGAAACACCATATATTTT; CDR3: CASSLAGSGNTIYF
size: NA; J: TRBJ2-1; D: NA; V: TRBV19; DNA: TGTGCCAGTACCCCCCCGCACCCGGACACAGCCTACAATGAGCAGTTCTTC; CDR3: CASTPPHPDTAYNEQFF
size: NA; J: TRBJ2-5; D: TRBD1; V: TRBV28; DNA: TGTGCCAGCAGTTCCGACAGGGGGCGCAAAGAGACCCAGTACTTC; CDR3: CASSSDRGRKETQYF
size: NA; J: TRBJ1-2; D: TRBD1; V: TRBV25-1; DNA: TGTGCCAGCAGTGACCGGGACAGCCCGGGCTACACCTTC; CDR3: CASSDRDSPGYTF
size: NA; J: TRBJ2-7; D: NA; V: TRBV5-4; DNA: TGTGCCAGCAGCTTGGAAGAGGGCCCCGAGCAGTACTTC; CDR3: CASSLEEGPEQYF
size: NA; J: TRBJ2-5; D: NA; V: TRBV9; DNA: TGTGCCAGCAGCGGCGCGGGGGCGGGCGAGACCCAGTACTTC; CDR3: CASSGAGAGETQYF
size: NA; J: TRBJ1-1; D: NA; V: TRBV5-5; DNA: TGTGCCAGCAGCTTGGATGGCGTTATGAACACTGAAGCTTTCTTT; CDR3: CASSLDGVMNTEAFF
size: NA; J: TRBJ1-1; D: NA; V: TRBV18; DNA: TGTGCCAGCTCACCAGTTTTTGGGCAGTATGGAAGGAGCGCTGAAGCTTTCTTT; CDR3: CASSPVFGQYGRSAEAFF
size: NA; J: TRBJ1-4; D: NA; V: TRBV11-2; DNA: TGTGCCAGCAGCTTAGCTTGGTCAGGATTCCGGGAAGATGAAAAACTGTTTTTT; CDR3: CASSLAWSGFREDEKLFF
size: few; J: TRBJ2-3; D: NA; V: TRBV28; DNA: TGTGCCAGCAGTTCCCCCGTCTTGATAAGCACAGATACGCAGTATTTT; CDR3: CASSSPVLISTDTQYF
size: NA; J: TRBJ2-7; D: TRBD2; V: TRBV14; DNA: TGTGCCAGCAGCCAAAAGCGGGGAACCTACGAGCAGTACTTC; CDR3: CASSQKRGTYEQYF
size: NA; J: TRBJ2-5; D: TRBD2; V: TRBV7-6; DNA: TGTGCCAGTAGCCCCGGCTTTGGGGCGGGAGTGGAAGAGACCCAGTACTTC; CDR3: CASSPGFGAGVEETQYF
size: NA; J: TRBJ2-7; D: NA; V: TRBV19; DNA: TGTGCCAGTAGTCTGACATCTTTCCAGTCCTACGAGCAGTACTTC; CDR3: CASSLTSFQSYEQYF
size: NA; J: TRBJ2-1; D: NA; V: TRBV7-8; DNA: TGTGCCAGCAGCTTTAGTCCGTTCTTC; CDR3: CASSFSPFF
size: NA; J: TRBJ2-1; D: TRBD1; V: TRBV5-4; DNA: TGTGCCAGCAGCCTAAATGGACAGGCGTACTACAATGAGCAGTTCTTC; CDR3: CASSLNGQAYYNEQFF
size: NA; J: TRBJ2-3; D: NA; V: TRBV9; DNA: TGTGCCAGCAGCGTAGATGGGGAACCGACGCGCACAGATACGCAGTATTTT; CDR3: CASSVDGEPTRTDTQYF
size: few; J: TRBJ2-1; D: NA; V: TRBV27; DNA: TGTGCCAGCAGTTTCTCGACTCAGAATGAGCAGTTCTTC; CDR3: CASSFSTQNEQFF
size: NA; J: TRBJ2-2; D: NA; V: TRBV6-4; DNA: TGTGCCAGCAGTGACTCAGGGTACGGGGAGCTGTTTTTT; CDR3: CASSDSGYGELFF
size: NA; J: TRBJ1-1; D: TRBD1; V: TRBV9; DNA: TGTGCCAGCAGCGCAGTACAGGGGAGGGTGAACACTGAAGCTTTCTTT; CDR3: CASSAVQGRVNTEAFF
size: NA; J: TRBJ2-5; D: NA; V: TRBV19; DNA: TGTGCCAGTTCTGAGAGTTTTTTTGCGGAGACCCAGTACTTC; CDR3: CASSESFFAETQYF
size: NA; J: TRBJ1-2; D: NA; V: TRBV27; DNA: TGTGCCAGCAGTTCCGGGACGGGAAACTATGGCTACACCTTC; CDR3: CASSSGTGNYGYTF
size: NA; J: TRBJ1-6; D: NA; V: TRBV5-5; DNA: TGTGCCAGCAGCTTACGTATTCCCCTCCACTTT; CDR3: CASSLRIPLHF